A selection of T cell receptor beta chains follows, all from one sample in a study of early T cells in non-severe SARS-CoV-2 infection. TCRdb analysed the 5' RACE reads with MiXCR anew, one entry per CDR3 protein. The sample has about 44,000 distinct CDR3 sequences, over 5% seen once. Sequences were obtained from whole blood. These TCRs come from an adult who was a healthcare worker with PCR-confirmed SARS-CoV-2 infection or an uninfected control (not recorded which). Both conserved end residues are part of each CDR3. A D gene is named only where the DNA matches it firmly. Clone size appears in some rows only: once, few, many, or a class for an expanded clone.

d_gene	v_gene	j_gene	abundance	CDR3nt	CDR3aa
TRBD1	TRBV4-3	TRBJ1-4	many	TGCGCCAGCAGGGACAGGGGTGAAAAACTGTTTTTT	CASRDRGEKLFF
-	TRBV3-1	TRBJ2-3	-	TGTGCCAGCAGCCAACTAGCGACTAGCACAGATACGCAGTATTTT	CASSQLATSTDTQYF
TRBD1	TRBV20-1	TRBJ2-1	many	TGCAGTGCTAGAAACCCCCTCGGGACAGGGAGCTCCTACAATGAGCAGTTCTTC	CSARNPLGTGSSYNEQFF
-	TRBV7-2	TRBJ2-5	few	TGTGCCAGCAGCGCTACTAGACAAGAGACCCAGTACTTC	CASSATRQETQYF
-	TRBV7-3	TRBJ1-2	-	TGTGCCAGCAGCTTAACGCCAGGGCTGGAAGGCTACACCTTC	CASSLTPGLEGYTF
-	TRBV11-2	TRBJ1-5	-	TGTGCCAGTCAAGGAGGGTCTGCTCAGCCCCAGCATTTT	CASQGGSAQPQHF
-	TRBV19	TRBJ1-5	many	TGTGCCACAGGGGTTGGAGGGACGGGCAATCAGCCCCAGCATTTT	CATGVGGTGNQPQHF
-	TRBV7-2	TRBJ2-7	few	TGTGCCAGCAGCCCATTTGGGGGTGGGGCCTACGAGCAGTACTTC	CASSPFGGGAYEQYF
-	TRBV5-5	TRBJ2-1	many	TGTGCCAGCAGCTTGGCCCCACTTACTTCATCTTACAATGAGCAGTTCTTC	CASSLAPLTSSYNEQFF
TRBD1	TRBV27	TRBJ2-1	many	TGTGCCAGCAGACAGGGGGTCCATGGGGAGCAGTTCTTC	CASRQGVHGEQFF
-	TRBV19	TRBJ2-7	many	TGTGCCAGTTCCCGAGGACGGGCCGGTTCCGCCTACGAGCAGTACTTC	CASSRGRAGSAYEQYF
-	TRBV18	TRBJ1-5	-	TGTGCCAGCTCACCAGGGTTGAATCAGCCCCAGCATTTT	CASSPGLNQPQHF
TRBD1	TRBV25-1	TRBJ2-1	many	TGTGCCAGCAGTGAATTCCAGGGAACAGGGGATGAGCAGTTCTTC	CASSEFQGTGDEQFF
TRBD1	TRBV4-2	TRBJ2-7	-	TGTGCCAGCAGCCCGGGGGGGACAGGGGCCCACGAGCAGTACTTC	CASSPGGTGAHEQYF
-	TRBV6-2/TRBV6-3	TRBJ2-2	-	TGTGTCAGCAGTTACGGGGCCGCAGCGAACACCGGGGAGCTGTTTTTT	CVSSYGAAANTGELFF